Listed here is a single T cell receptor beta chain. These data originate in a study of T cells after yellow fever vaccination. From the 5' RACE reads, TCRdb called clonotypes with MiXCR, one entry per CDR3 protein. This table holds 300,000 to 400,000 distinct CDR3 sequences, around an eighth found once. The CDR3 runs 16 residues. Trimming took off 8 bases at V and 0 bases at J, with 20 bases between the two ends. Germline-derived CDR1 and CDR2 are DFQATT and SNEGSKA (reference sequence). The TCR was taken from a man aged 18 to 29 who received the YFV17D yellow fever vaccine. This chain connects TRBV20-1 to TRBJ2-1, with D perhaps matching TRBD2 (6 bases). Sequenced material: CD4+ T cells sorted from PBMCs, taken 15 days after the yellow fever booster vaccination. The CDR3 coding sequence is TGCAGTCTGTATTTAAGTAGCGGTGGCTCCTACAATGAGCAGTTCTTC. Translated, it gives CSLYLSSGGSYNEQFF.